These T cell receptor beta chains were read from a single sample in a study of T-cell memory formation after mild COVID-19. Each CDR3 protein is one row after TCRdb ran MiXCR on the 5' RACE reads. The sample contains just over 350,000 distinct CDR3 sequences, 13% to 15% of which appear only once. The sequenced sample was PBMCs or a T cell subset sorted from them (not recorded which). Every receptor here comes from a man aged 18-30 years who had mild COVID-19 (a few samples of this study predate the infection). Cell type and time point are not known. Each CDR3 is given with its conserved first and last residue. The order of the fields is V gene, CDR3 length, J gene, clone size, D gene, CDR3 protein, CDR3 DNA. D genes are given only for firm matches. Only part of the rows carry a size: once, few, many, or a class if the clone is expanded.

TRBV7-9	18	TRBJ1-2	.	.	CAIDPRWGTGDTNYGYTF	TGTGCCATCGACCCCCGGTGGGGTACAGGCGATACTAACTATGGCTACACCTTC
TRBV10-3	17	TRBJ2-2	few	.	CAISESIPTGRAGELFF	TGTGCCATCAGTGAGTCGATCCCGACAGGACGCGCCGGGGAGCTGTTTTTT
TRBV4-1	14	TRBJ1-1	many	.	CASRGFLRNTEAFF	TGCGCCAGCCGGGGCTTCTTACGGAACACTGAAGCTTTCTTT
TRBV4-1	15	TRBJ2-3	.	.	CASSQGKAARDTQYF	TGCGCCAGCAGCCAAGGTAAAGCAGCTCGAGATACGCAGTATTTT
TRBV10-1	14	TRBJ2-1	many	.	CASSDWGSYNEQFF	TGCGCCAGCAGTGATTGGGGGTCCTACAATGAGCAGTTCTTC
TRBV7-2	12	TRBJ2-5	few	.	CASSFYSETQYF	TGTGCCAGCAGCTTTTATTCGGAGACCCAGTACTTC
TRBV20-1	14	TRBJ2-1	.	.	CSARAGGGHNEQFF	TGCAGTGCTAGAGCAGGGGGGGGCCACAATGAGCAGTTCTTC
TRBV7-2	16	TRBJ1-2	few	.	CASSLVLWGSNYGYTF	TGTGCCAGCAGCTTAGTCCTCTGGGGATCTAACTATGGCTACACCTTC
TRBV7-2	15	TRBJ1-2	many	TRBD1	CASSLGGDRGSGYTF	TGTGCCAGCAGCTTAGGTGGGGACAGGGGGTCCGGCTACACCTTC
TRBV5-1	15	TRBJ2-5	few	.	CASSLAYSQLETQYF	TGCGCCAGCAGCTTGGCCTATAGCCAGCTGGAGACCCAGTACTTC
TRBV12-5	17	TRBJ2-7	few	TRBD1	CASGLVQFRGRRYEQYF	TGTGCTAGTGGTTTGGTACAATTCAGGGGGCGCAGATACGAGCAGTACTTC
TRBV12-3/TRBV12-4	15	TRBJ2-1	few	TRBD2	CASSRSGGAPFEQFF	TGTGCCAGCAGTCGTAGCGGGGGGGCACCGTTCGAGCAGTTCTTC
TRBV4-3	13	TRBJ2-3	many	.	CASSREGPDTQYF	TGTGCCAGCAGCCGCGAGGGTCCCGATACGCAGTATTTT
TRBV5-4	16	TRBJ2-5	few	.	CASSLAEPSLQETQYF	TGTGCCAGCAGCTTGGCGGAGCCCTCCTTACAAGAGACCCAGTACTTC
TRBV28	15	TRBJ1-1	.	.	CASIPPGSMNTEAFF	TGTGCCAGCATTCCTCCTGGTTCGATGAACACTGAAGCTTTCTTT
TRBV12-3/TRBV12-4	14	TRBJ2-1	few	.	CASTIRRMENEQFF	TGTGCCAGCACCATACGGAGGATGGAGAATGAGCAGTTCTTC
TRBV7-9	13	TRBJ1-5	many	.	CASSLGMGVPQHF	TGTGCCAGCAGCTTGGGAATGGGGGTACCCCAGCATTTT
TRBV5-5	13	TRBJ2-5	.	.	CASSGFAGGTQYF	TGTGCCAGCTCGGGGTTCGCAGGAGGGACCCAGTACTTC
TRBV5-1	15	TRBJ2-3	many	.	CASSSGTGGTDTQYF	TGCGCCAGCAGCTCAGGCACGGGGGGCACAGATACGCAGTATTTT
TRBV4-3	15	TRBJ1-5	many	.	CASSQDGRARQPQHF	TGCGCCAGCAGCCAAGATGGCAGGGCGCGGCAGCCCCAGCATTTT
TRBV5-1	14	TRBJ1-4	few	.	CASSLGPTNEKLFF	TGCGCCAGCAGCTTGGGACCAACTAATGAAAAACTGTTTTTT
TRBV11-1	14	TRBJ1-2	few	.	CASSLVTGLHGYTF	TGTGCCAGCAGCTTAGTCACGGGGCTACATGGCTACACCTTC
TRBV10-3	14	TRBJ2-1	.	.	CAISEFAYRNEQFF	TGTGCCATCAGTGAGTTTGCGTATCGAAATGAGCAGTTCTTC
TRBV4-2	14	TRBJ2-2	.	TRBD2	CASRSGGASGELFF	TGTGCCAGCAGGAGCGGGGGGGCATCCGGGGAGCTGTTTTTT
TRBV5-4	15	TRBJ2-5	many	.	CASSGPQGPQETQYF	TGTGCCAGCAGCGGCCCACAGGGCCCCCAAGAGACCCAGTACTTC
TRBV15	14	TRBJ1-3	few	.	CATSNSRSGNTIYF	TGTGCCACCAGTAACAGTCGCTCTGGAAACACCATATATTTT
TRBV5-1	14	TRBJ2-5	few	.	CASSAMVGVETQYF	TGCGCCAGCAGCGCGATGGTCGGGGTTGAGACCCAGTACTTC
TRBV4-3	17	TRBJ1-2	many	.	CASSSLFGTGRIYGYTF	TGCGCCAGCAGCTCTCTGTTCGGAACAGGGAGGATCTATGGCTACACCTTC
TRBV7-6	14	TRBJ2-1	few	.	CASSLVVALGEQFF	TGTGCCAGCAGCTTAGTGGTAGCGTTGGGTGAGCAGTTCTTC
TRBV6-5	13	TRBJ1-2	few	.	CASRGGKAEGYTF	TGTGCCAGCAGGGGGGGGAAGGCAGAGGGCTACACCTTC
TRBV5-6	16	TRBJ2-3	.	.	CASRAVYSEGGGTQYF	TGTGCCAGCAGGGCCGTATATAGTGAGGGTGGAGGTACGCAGTATTTT
TRBV5-6	12	TRBJ2-7	.	.	CASSFAGTKQYF	TGTGCCAGCAGCTTTGCAGGGACGAAGCAGTACTTC
TRBV20-1	14	TRBJ2-1	many	TRBD2	CSARPPGGIHEQFF	TGCAGTGCTAGACCCCCCGGGGGGATCCATGAGCAGTTCTTC
TRBV9	15	TRBJ2-7	few	.	CASSGRDTGVDEQYF	TGTGCCAGCAGCGGGAGGGACACCGGAGTCGATGAGCAGTACTTC
TRBV6-2/TRBV6-3	12	TRBJ2-3	few	TRBD2	CASRRGGGTQYF	TGTGCCAGCAGGCGGGGGGGCGGCACGCAGTATTTT
TRBV12-3/TRBV12-4	12	TRBJ1-2	few	.	CASSFGGIRYTF	TGTGCCAGCAGTTTCGGGGGGATCCGCTACACCTTC
TRBV20-1	16	TRBJ1-6	.	.	CSARDPGGTTNSPLHF	TGCAGTGCTAGAGATCCCGGGGGGACAACTAATTCACCCCTCCACTTT
TRBV18	14	TRBJ2-4	few	.	CASSPSAAKNIQYF	TGTGCCAGCTCACCCTCTGCAGCCAAAAACATTCAGTACTTC
TRBV7-3	12	TRBJ1-6	.	.	CASRDSSSPLHF	TGTGCCAGCCGGGACTCCAGTTCACCCCTCCACTTT
TRBV5-1	18	TRBJ2-1	.	TRBD1	CASSIRTGTAYSYNEQFF	TGCGCCAGCAGCATACGGACCGGGACAGCATACTCCTACAATGAGCAGTTCTTC
TRBV4-1	16	TRBJ2-1	.	TRBD2	CASSLTQAGGLNEQFF	TGCGCCAGCAGCCTCACGCAAGCGGGGGGGCTGAATGAGCAGTTCTTC